This T cell receptor (beta chain) was found in a study of vaccination effects on CD4 cells after COVID-19. Expansion with viral peptide pools was applied to antigen-specific CD4+ T cells by the ViraFEST assay prior to sequencing. With more than 9 days of culture completed, CD4+ T cells were isolated. Trimming cost V 4 bases and J 2 bases, with 14 bases left between them. The CDR3 has 15 amino acids. CDR1 and CDR2 (germline): LNHDA, SQIVND (reference sequence). The repertoire was sequenced with immunoSEQ multiplex PCR; TCRdb's copy has only in-frame clones and lacks some. This table holds about 79,000 clones, around 74% found once. Worth noting for this clone: Its specificity is not known.

The receptor was derived from a human donor who received a COVID-19 vaccine. The V gene is TRBV19, the J gene TRBJ1-1, with D maybe TRBD1 (5 bases). This specimen was CD4+ T cells from PBMCs cultured with HCoV-229E spike peptides, taken before COVID-19 vaccination. The DNA of the CDR3 is TGTGCCAGTAGTACGACAGTGGCATCCAACACTGAAGCTTTCTTT. Its translation is CASSTTVASNTEAFF.